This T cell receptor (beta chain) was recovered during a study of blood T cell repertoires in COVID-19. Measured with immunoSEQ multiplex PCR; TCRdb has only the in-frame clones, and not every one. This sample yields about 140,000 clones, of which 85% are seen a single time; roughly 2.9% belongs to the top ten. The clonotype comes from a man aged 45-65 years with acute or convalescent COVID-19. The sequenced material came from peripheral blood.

CDR3 bases: TGTGCCAGCAGTCAACAGAACAATCAGCCCCAGCATTTT. Its protein product is CASSQQNNQPQHF. The J gene is TRBJ1-5, the V gene TRBV6-5; D not certain. Trimming left V 5 bases short and J 3 bases short, with 8 bases between. The CDR3 runs to 13 residues. The germline gives CDR1 MNHEY, CDR2 SVGAGI.